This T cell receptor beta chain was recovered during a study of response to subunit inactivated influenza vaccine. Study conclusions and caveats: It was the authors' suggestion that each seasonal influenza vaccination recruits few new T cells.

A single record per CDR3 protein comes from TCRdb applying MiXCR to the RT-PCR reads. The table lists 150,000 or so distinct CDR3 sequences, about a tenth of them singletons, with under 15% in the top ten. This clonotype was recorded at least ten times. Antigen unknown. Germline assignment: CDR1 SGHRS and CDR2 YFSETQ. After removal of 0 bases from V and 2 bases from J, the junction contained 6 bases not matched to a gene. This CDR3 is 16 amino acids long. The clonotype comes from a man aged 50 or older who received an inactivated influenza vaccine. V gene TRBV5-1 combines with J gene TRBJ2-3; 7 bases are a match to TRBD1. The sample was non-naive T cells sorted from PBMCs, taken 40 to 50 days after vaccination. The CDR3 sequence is CASSLGTGGFTDTQYF. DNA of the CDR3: TGCGCCAGCAGCTTGGGGACAGGTGGCTTCACAGATACGCAGTATTTT. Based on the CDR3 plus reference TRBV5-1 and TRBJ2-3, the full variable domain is KAGVTQTPRYLIKTRGQQVTLSCSPISGHRSVSWYQQTPGQGLQFLFEYFSETQRNKGNFPGRFSGRQFSNSRSEMNVSTLELGDSALYLCASSLGTGGFTDTQYFGPGTRLTVL.